This is a list of T cell receptor beta chains from one sample in a study of blood T cell repertoires in COVID-19. This table comes from immunoSEQ multiplex PCR, and its TCRdb copy is limited to in-frame clones, with some not included. The repertoire holds 55,000 to 75,000 clones, with approximately 83% as singletons. The sample comprised peripheral blood. Receptor source: a man aged 65 to 85 with acute or convalescent COVID-19. The CDR3 runs from the conserved cysteine through the conserved F or W. Each record gives: CDR3 length, D gene, J gene, clone size, V gene, CDR3 protein, CDR3 DNA. The D gene is left open where the match is weak. Size is omitted from some rows. Given values are once, few, many or a class for expanded clones.

cdr3_length: 15
d_call: TRBD1
j_call: TRBJ1-1
clone_size: NA
v_call: TRBV5-4
cdr3_aa: CASSKTGISNTEAFF
cdr3_nt: TGTGCCAGCAGCAAGACAGGGATCAGCAACACTGAAGCTTTCTTT

cdr3_length: 15
d_call: TRBD1
j_call: TRBJ1-4
clone_size: NA
v_call: TRBV28
cdr3_aa: CASRPQGAYSEKLFF
cdr3_nt: TGTGCCAGCAGGCCACAGGGGGCATACAGTGAAAAACTGTTTTTT

cdr3_length: 16
d_call: NA
j_call: TRBJ1-2
clone_size: NA
v_call: TRBV5-1
cdr3_aa: CASSPGGGRIHYGYTF
cdr3_nt: TGCGCCAGCAGCCCCGGGGGGGGGAGGATTCACTATGGCTACACCTTC

cdr3_length: 15
d_call: TRBD1
j_call: TRBJ1-2
clone_size: NA
v_call: TRBV6-6
cdr3_aa: CASSYIGQGYYGYTF
cdr3_nt: TGTGCCAGCAGTTACATAGGACAGGGTTATTATGGCTACACCTTC

cdr3_length: 11
d_call: NA
j_call: TRBJ2-7
clone_size: few
v_call: TRBV6-5
cdr3_aa: CASSRGYEQYF
cdr3_nt: TGTGCCAGCTCCCGAGGTTACGAGCAGTACTTC

cdr3_length: 15
d_call: NA
j_call: TRBJ2-1
clone_size: once
v_call: TRBV5-1
cdr3_aa: CASSLVLSSYNEQFF
cdr3_nt: TGCGCCAGCAGCTTGGTGCTTAGCTCCTACAATGAGCAGTTCTTC

cdr3_length: 14
d_call: TRBD2
j_call: TRBJ2-2
clone_size: NA
v_call: TRBV10-1
cdr3_aa: CASSMLAGAGELFF
cdr3_nt: TGCGCCAGCAGTATGCTAGCGGGAGCCGGGGAGCTGTTTTTT

cdr3_length: 16
d_call: TRBD1
j_call: TRBJ2-2
clone_size: NA
v_call: TRBV5-4
cdr3_aa: CASSSPGQGDTGELFF
cdr3_nt: TGTGCCAGCAGCTCCCCGGGACAGGGGGACACCGGGGAGCTGTTTTTT

cdr3_length: 16
d_call: TRBD1
j_call: TRBJ1-3
clone_size: NA
v_call: TRBV6-1
cdr3_aa: CASSGGQGFSGNTIYF
cdr3_nt: TGTGCCAGCAGTGGGGGACAGGGGTTTTCCGGAAACACCATATATTTT

cdr3_length: 15
d_call: NA
j_call: TRBJ1-2
clone_size: once
v_call: TRBV7-9
cdr3_aa: CASSLAVGEDYGYTF
cdr3_nt: TGTGCCAGCAGCTTAGCCGTGGGGGAGGACTATGGCTACACCTTC

cdr3_length: 14
d_call: NA
j_call: TRBJ1-2
clone_size: NA
v_call: TRBV12-5
cdr3_aa: CASGPSDWLYGYTF
cdr3_nt: TGTGCTAGTGGTCCCTCCGATTGGCTCTATGGCTACACCTTC

cdr3_length: 19
d_call: TRBD1
j_call: TRBJ2-1
clone_size: NA
v_call: TRBV5-1
cdr3_aa: CASSPLSFLDRDSYNEQFF
cdr3_nt: TGCGCCAGCAGCCCGCTAAGCTTCTTGGACAGGGACTCCTACAATGAGCAGTTCTTC

cdr3_length: 17
d_call: TRBD2
j_call: TRBJ2-3
clone_size: NA
v_call: TRBV4-1
cdr3_aa: CASSQLAGEDSADTQYF
cdr3_nt: TGCGCCAGCAGCCAACTAGCGGGAGAAGATAGTGCAGATACGCAGTATTTT

cdr3_length: 14
d_call: TRBD1
j_call: TRBJ1-1
clone_size: NA
v_call: TRBV6-5
cdr3_aa: CASRQTGTEDEAFF
cdr3_nt: TGTGCCAGCAGGCAAACCGGGACAGAGGATGAAGCTTTCTTT

cdr3_length: 15
d_call: TRBD2
j_call: TRBJ2-3
clone_size: NA
v_call: TRBV6-5
cdr3_aa: CASSSGLDPSDTQYF
cdr3_nt: TGTGCCAGCAGTTCCGGACTAGATCCTTCAGATACGCAGTATTTT

cdr3_length: 13
d_call: NA
j_call: TRBJ1-1
clone_size: once
v_call: TRBV19
cdr3_aa: CASSRTRGTEAFF
cdr3_nt: TGTGCCAGTAGTAGGACCCGGGGCACTGAAGCTTTCTTT

cdr3_length: 16
d_call: TRBD1
j_call: TRBJ2-1
clone_size: NA
v_call: TRBV11-3
cdr3_aa: CASSLGGDRDHNEQFF
cdr3_nt: TGTGCCAGCAGCTTAGGGGGGGACAGGGATCACAATGAGCAGTTCTTC

cdr3_length: 18
d_call: TRBD1
j_call: TRBJ2-1
clone_size: few
v_call: TRBV11-2
cdr3_aa: CASSLGQGPSADYNEQFF
cdr3_nt: TGTGCCAGCAGCTTAGGACAGGGCCCATCAGCCGATTACAATGAGCAGTTCTTC

cdr3_length: 14
d_call: TRBD2
j_call: TRBJ2-5
clone_size: NA
v_call: TRBV5-1
cdr3_aa: CASSQAGVAQTQYF
cdr3_nt: TGCGCCAGCAGCCAAGCGGGAGTGGCGCAGACCCAGTACTTC

cdr3_length: 17
d_call: TRBD1
j_call: TRBJ1-4
clone_size: NA
v_call: TRBV4-1
cdr3_aa: CASSQPRRGGAKEKLFF
cdr3_nt: TGCGCCAGCAGCCAACCCCGGAGAGGGGGCGCGAAAGAAAAACTGTTTTTT

cdr3_length: 15
d_call: TRBD1
j_call: TRBJ1-1
clone_size: NA
v_call: TRBV4-3
cdr3_aa: CASSQQSRGNSKAFF
cdr3_nt: TGCGCCAGCAGCCAGCAGAGCAGGGGGAATAGTAAAGCTTTCTTT

cdr3_length: 14
d_call: NA
j_call: TRBJ2-5
clone_size: NA
v_call: TRBV14
cdr3_aa: CASSWGVAEETQYF
cdr3_nt: TGTGCCAGCAGCTGGGGGGTCGCAGAAGAGACCCAGTACTTC

cdr3_length: 19
d_call: TRBD1
j_call: TRBJ1-1
clone_size: NA
v_call: TRBV5-1
cdr3_aa: CASSLASLRQGPFDTEAFF
cdr3_nt: TGCGCCAGCAGCTTGGCCAGCCTGCGACAGGGGCCCTTCGACACTGAAGCTTTCTTT

cdr3_length: 13
d_call: TRBD1
j_call: TRBJ1-1
clone_size: NA
v_call: TRBV5-1
cdr3_aa: CASSPGQGPEAFF
cdr3_nt: TGCGCCAGCAGCCCGGGACAGGGTCCTGAAGCTTTCTTT

cdr3_length: 14
d_call: TRBD1
j_call: TRBJ1-5
clone_size: NA
v_call: TRBV19
cdr3_aa: CASSINRGPQPQHF
cdr3_nt: TGTGCCAGTAGTATCAACAGGGGGCCTCAGCCCCAGCATTTT

cdr3_length: 16
d_call: NA
j_call: TRBJ1-1
clone_size: large
v_call: TRBV6-5
cdr3_aa: CASSYLLAGGNTEAFF
cdr3_nt: TGTGCCAGCAGTTACTTACTCGCAGGAGGAAACACTGAAGCTTTCTTT

cdr3_length: 16
d_call: NA
j_call: TRBJ1-5
clone_size: NA
v_call: TRBV10-3
cdr3_aa: CAISVEGWASNQPQHF
cdr3_nt: TGTGCCATCAGTGTAGAAGGTTGGGCAAGCAATCAGCCCCAGCATTTT

cdr3_length: 15
d_call: TRBD1
j_call: TRBJ1-5
clone_size: NA
v_call: TRBV20-1
cdr3_aa: CSASSPQGGLEPQHF
cdr3_nt: TGCAGTGCTAGTTCCCCACAGGGGGGACTGGAGCCCCAGCATTTT

cdr3_length: 15
d_call: NA
j_call: TRBJ1-4
clone_size: NA
v_call: TRBV28
cdr3_aa: CASSSREATNEKLFF
cdr3_nt: TGTGCCAGCAGTTCCCGGGAGGCAACTAATGAAAAACTGTTTTTT

cdr3_length: 14
d_call: NA
j_call: TRBJ1-2
clone_size: NA
v_call: TRBV7-3
cdr3_aa: CASSQGQGGAGYTF
cdr3_nt: TGTGCCAGCAGTCAGGGTCAGGGAGGAGCTGGCTACACCTTC

cdr3_length: 15
d_call: NA
j_call: TRBJ2-1
clone_size: NA
v_call: TRBV5-1
cdr3_aa: CASSFQTVRDNEQFF
cdr3_nt: TGCGCCAGCAGCTTCCAAACGGTTCGAGACAATGAGCAGTTCTTC

cdr3_length: 15
d_call: NA
j_call: TRBJ1-5
clone_size: NA
v_call: TRBV19
cdr3_aa: CASNPRDTSNQPQHF
cdr3_nt: TGTGCCAGTAACCCCCGGGACACGAGCAATCAGCCCCAGCATTTT

cdr3_length: 13
d_call: NA
j_call: TRBJ1-1
clone_size: few
v_call: TRBV6-5
cdr3_aa: CASSTGGRAEAFF
cdr3_nt: TGTGCCAGCAGTACAGGAGGGAGGGCTGAAGCTTTCTTT

cdr3_length: 13
d_call: NA
j_call: TRBJ1-5
clone_size: NA
v_call: TRBV5-5
cdr3_aa: CASSLNAGFPQHF
cdr3_nt: TGTGCCAGCAGTCTTAACGCAGGTTTTCCTCAGCATTTT

cdr3_length: 15
d_call: NA
j_call: TRBJ2-1
clone_size: NA
v_call: TRBV25-1
cdr3_aa: CASSEPKSSYNEQFF
cdr3_nt: TGTGCCAGCAGTGAACCAAAGAGCTCCTACAATGAGCAGTTCTTC

cdr3_length: 16
d_call: NA
j_call: TRBJ2-6
clone_size: NA
v_call: TRBV19
cdr3_aa: CASSIDQGPGANVLTF
cdr3_nt: TGTGCCAGTAGTATAGATCAGGGGCCTGGGGCCAACGTCCTGACTTTC

cdr3_length: 12
d_call: NA
j_call: TRBJ2-1
clone_size: NA
v_call: TRBV12-3/TRBV12-4
cdr3_aa: CASSFQGREQFF
cdr3_nt: TGTGCCAGCAGTTTCCAGGGTCGTGAGCAGTTCTTC

cdr3_length: 15
d_call: TRBD1
j_call: TRBJ1-2
clone_size: NA
v_call: TRBV7-2
cdr3_aa: CASSSPRRQGEGYTF
cdr3_nt: TGTGCCAGCAGCTCCCCTCGACGACAGGGAGAGGGCTACACCTTC

cdr3_length: 13
d_call: TRBD1
j_call: TRBJ1-1
clone_size: NA
v_call: TRBV12-3/TRBV12-4
cdr3_aa: CASSHTGGAEAFF
cdr3_nt: TGTGCCAGCAGTCATACAGGGGGTGCTGAAGCTTTCTTT

cdr3_length: 14
d_call: NA
j_call: TRBJ2-7
clone_size: NA
v_call: TRBV6-5
cdr3_aa: CASSYGGGSYEQYF
cdr3_nt: TGTGCCAGCAGTTACGGTGGGGGCAGCTACGAGCAGTACTTC

cdr3_length: 19
d_call: NA
j_call: TRBJ2-3
clone_size: NA
v_call: TRBV21-1
cdr3_aa: CASSKTAGQREGPADTQYF
cdr3_nt: TGTGCCAGCAGCAAAACGGCTGGCCAGCGGGAGGGCCCCGCAGATACGCAGTATTTT

cdr3_length: 15
d_call: TRBD1
j_call: TRBJ2-7
clone_size: once
v_call: TRBV11-3
cdr3_aa: CASSLEGQGFHEQYF
cdr3_nt: TGTGCCAGCAGCTTAGAGGGACAGGGATTTCACGAGCAGTACTTC

cdr3_length: 15
d_call: TRBD1
j_call: TRBJ2-2
clone_size: NA
v_call: TRBV5-4
cdr3_aa: CASSSVTTGPGELFF
cdr3_nt: TGTGCCAGCAGCTCCGTGACGACAGGGCCCGGGGAGCTGTTTTTT

cdr3_length: 12
d_call: NA
j_call: TRBJ2-3
clone_size: NA
v_call: TRBV2
cdr3_aa: CASSEMRDTQYF
cdr3_nt: TGTGCCAGCAGTGAAATGAGAGATACGCAGTATTTT

cdr3_length: 13
d_call: TRBD1
j_call: TRBJ1-2
clone_size: NA
v_call: TRBV5-4
cdr3_aa: CASLYRDSYGYTF
cdr3_nt: TGTGCCAGCTTATACCGGGACAGCTATGGCTACACCTTC

cdr3_length: 15
d_call: NA
j_call: TRBJ2-7
clone_size: NA
v_call: TRBV28
cdr3_aa: CASSPNLGLSGEQYF
cdr3_nt: TGTGCCAGCAGTCCGAATTTGGGACTCTCGGGCGAGCAGTACTTC

cdr3_length: 15
d_call: NA
j_call: TRBJ1-2
clone_size: NA
v_call: TRBV5-4
cdr3_aa: CASSLAAGSPYGYTF
cdr3_nt: TGTGCCAGCAGCTTGGCCGCCGGGAGCCCCTATGGCTACACCTTC

cdr3_length: 14
d_call: NA
j_call: TRBJ1-1
clone_size: NA
v_call: TRBV9
cdr3_aa: CASSTSQGGTEAFF
cdr3_nt: TGTGCCAGCAGCACGAGCCAGGGAGGCACTGAAGCTTTCTTT

cdr3_length: 14
d_call: TRBD2
j_call: TRBJ2-5
clone_size: once
v_call: TRBV10-3
cdr3_aa: CAIRRDGGGETQYF
cdr3_nt: TGTGCCATCCGCCGGGACGGGGGAGGGGAGACCCAGTACTTC

cdr3_length: 16
d_call: NA
j_call: TRBJ1-1
clone_size: NA
v_call: TRBV28
cdr3_aa: CASRRGIGVMNTEAFF
cdr3_nt: TGTGCCAGCCGCCGGGGAATCGGGGTTATGAACACTGAAGCTTTCTTT

cdr3_length: 15
d_call: NA
j_call: TRBJ1-1
clone_size: few
v_call: TRBV6-1
cdr3_aa: CASSESPLQGEEAFF
cdr3_nt: TGTGCCAGCAGTGAATCCCCATTACAGGGTGAGGAAGCTTTCTTT

cdr3_length: 15
d_call: NA
j_call: TRBJ2-7
clone_size: NA
v_call: TRBV6-5
cdr3_aa: CASSYSNRAEGEQYF
cdr3_nt: TGTGCCAGCAGTTATAGTAACAGGGCCGAAGGAGAGCAGTACTTC